This T cell receptor beta chain was sequenced for a study of shared clonotypes between healthy human individuals. For the study at large: Three plates each covered CD4 naive and memory; CD8 naive two, CD8 memory one. Study-wide results and caveats: Non-shared clonotypes were found to have lower generation probabilities than the clonotypes that were shared by all four of the sorted-subset donors.

The CDR3 covers 13 residues. The V segment lost 6 bases and the J segment 3 bases; nucleotides outside the gene matches: 5. The germline V gene has CDR1 SNHLY and CDR2 FYNNEI. Genomic DNA per cell subset filled all wells of several immunoSEQ plates. Sequencing was performed with immunoSEQ multiplex PCR; in TCRdb, only in-frame clones are kept and a portion is missing. The table lists about 800,000 clones, 90% to 98% of them singletons. CD8 cells classed as naive were CD45RO-negative and positively selected for CCR7, excluding terminally differentiated effector memory CD45RA+ cells. Healthy HIV-negative adults with no recent acute infections or vaccinations were recruited as donors. Concerning this clone: Its antigen is not known.

The material sequenced was naive CD8+ T cells sorted from blood. V and J are TRBV2 and TRBJ2-7, with 7 bases aligning to TRBD2. This sequence originates from a man aged 25-45 years in good health. CDR3 coding DNA: TGTGCCAGCAGAGGGGACTATTACTACGAGCAGTACTTC. Residues: CASRGDYYYEQYF.